Below, one T cell receptor beta chain is given with its context. Its antigen is unknown. Base quality data are lacking; no much larger clone is found one base away. This sample is drawn from a study of cytomegalovirus exposure and HLA in healthy donors (dated by TCRdb to 2017 to 2019). Regarding the complete study: According to an earlier analysis of 587 of the donors, about 179 million T cells yielded over 100 million unique TCR beta sequences and 276 Gb of sequence data. An early release that covered more than 550 HLA-typed donors contained approximately 300 gigabases of sequencing data and roughly 84 million unique TCR sequences. The genetic ancestry cluster associated with self-reported Caucasian donors included 70% to 85% of the approximately 430 genotyped donors. The study aimed to test whether signatures of past pathogen exposure could be identified by cataloging public T cell receptors. The study profiled the T cell repertoires of 500 to 800 subjects by immunosequencing and related them to cytomegalovirus serostatus. Along with the approximately 650-subject first cohort, a separate validation cohort of more than 90 different subjects was used. The study combined high-throughput TCR immunosequencing, statistical association of individual TCRs with disease status, and machine learning to predict cytomegalovirus infection status. To study patterns of TCR occurrence, a later analysis re-analyzed previously published TCR beta repertoires from 666 donors and added high-resolution HLA genotyping. Rather than drawing on any new phenotypic data, the later analysis identified candidate immune exposures from TCR beta sequences and the way those sequences occurred across donors. An earlier analysis of 587 of the donors used high-throughput TCR beta sequencing to judge whether each TCR beta V gene segment behaved as functional or pseudogenic. Donor age, sex, ethnicity and CMV serostatus were compiled alongside the repertoire data. A later genetic analysis took genome-wide SNP genotypes for about three fifths of the 666 donors and used that subset as a discovery cohort. All discovery cohort repertoires had been generated on a single sequencing platform. HLA typing included class I and class II loci at four-digit resolution. Typing coverage varied by locus: roughly 620-640 donors for A, B, C, DRB1 and DQB1; 522 for DQA1; 600 to 610 for DPA1; approximately 490 for DPB1. A handful of DR-DQ haplotypes were handled as single units for association and clustering because linkage in the cohort was strong. Across some 400 genotyped donors of the cohort, an average of roughly 230,000 unique TCR beta nucleotide sequences per donor were sequenced, and roughly 18% of those sequences were non-productive.

Library method: the immunoSEQ multiplex PCR assay. For the multiplex PCR, a mixture combining 60 forward primers for TCR Vbeta segments and 13 reverse primers for TCR Jbeta segments was used. A multiplex PCR assay on genomic DNA amplified the CDR3 region of rearranged TCR beta genes. The amplified TCR beta libraries were sequenced on the Illumina HiSeq System as 87-base-pair reads. In the original analysis: A later analysis counted approximately 84 million unique TCR beta chains across the 666 repertoires, and roughly 11 million of these chains were shared by at least two donors. A nearest-neighbor algorithm error-corrected the raw reads and collapsed the reads into unique sequences, merging closely related sequences to remove PCR and sequencing errors. To assign V, D and J gene segments, CDR3 sequences were aligned to IMGT reference sequences. For a sequence to be retained, a match of at least six nucleotides was required to both a V gene segment and a J gene segment. A rearrangement counted as productive if the CDR3 had no stop codons and remained in frame with V and J, and every other rearrangement counted as non-productive. CDR3 was defined according to IMGT convention as the region running from the second conserved V-encoded cysteine to the conserved J-encoded phenylalanine. In an earlier analysis of more than 550 of the donors, sequences lacking an unambiguous match to a single V gene segment were excluded. An earlier analysis of under 750 of the donors called V segments functional above 56.7% productive rearrangements and segregating when the between-donor standard deviation exceeded 5%. A statistical classification framework was built for diagnosing cytomegalovirus status from the catalog of TCR beta chain sequences. V and J gene assignment, in a later analysis, came from comparing TCR nucleotide sequences with IMGT/GENE-DB human TR gene sequences. A later analysis assigned CDR3 sequences and most-parsimonious VDJ recombination scenarios with the TCRdist pipeline. In a later analysis, each TCR beta chain was defined by its CDR3 amino acid sequence together with its V-gene family, and reads lacking a unique V-gene family were excluded. As a way to deal with suspected cross-contamination and a sequencing artifact, a later analysis dropped hundreds of nucleotide sequences that were highly shared and had low generation probability. In a later analysis, a clonal expansion index for each public chain was calculated from normalized within-repertoire ranks of inferred template counts. In a later analysis, generation probabilities were computed using a VDJ recombination model fitted to out-of-frame rearrangements, and the results were checked against IGoR. A later analysis scored TCR-TCR, TCR-HLA and TCR-CMV co-occurrence with hypergeometric tests, applying a repertoire-size bias correction to TCR pairs. False discovery rates were estimated in a later analysis by permuting HLA or CMV assignments 20 times. In a later analysis, co-occurring TCRs were grouped with DBSCAN, and TCRdist sequence similarity was added when clustering was performed within HLA-allele-positive subsets. Repertoires with fewer than 30,000 or more than 120,000 public chains were left out of co-occurrence clustering, as were five repertoires with anomalous nucleotide sharing. The table comes from immuneACCESS by way of TCRdb, which keeps in-frame sequences with V and J called. Part of the clones is missing from these tables; in studies checked, under half for an unresolved V gene and the rest for unknown reasons. The DNA was the basis for D and trimming; V, J and clone size are from that table. This sample lists roughly 260,000 clones; roughly 86% were detected once. The ten top clones hold more than 1.5% of the sample.

The cohort was made up of about 610 healthy bone marrow donors. All cohort members were sampled while nominally healthy, although unrecorded immune exposures were likely present. The donor tested CMV seropositive and was one of the 289 seropositive cohort members. A peripheral blood sample was provided by each donor, and peripheral blood mononuclear cells were used for TCR beta sequencing. Genomic DNA was extracted from the blood cell samples with the Qiagen DNeasy Blood Extraction Kit. Findings and caveats that apply to the study as a whole: Strong co-occurrence of HLA alleles, especially DR and DQ, made assigning TCR associations to individual alleles difficult. Linkage disequilibrium might explain the correlated functional status among segregating V segments, but an unknown experimental factor could not be ruled out. An earlier analysis of approximately 540 of the donors showed that most TCR beta V segments appeared in productive rearrangements either about 87% or about 30% of the time, which broadly matched IMGT annotations. According to a later analysis, TCR association rates differed among HLA loci, with DRB1 alleles showing the most associated TCRs and HLA-C alleles showing the fewest. Several of the top co-occurrence clusters appeared to be linked to parvovirus B19, influenza, CMV and Epstein-Barr virus, according to a later analysis. At a false discovery rate of 0.05, a later analysis linked 15,000 to 20,000 TCR beta sequences to specific HLA alleles. Most TCR sequences were observed very rarely across donors, whereas some public TCRs were present in many individuals. In a later analysis, most CMV-associated TCR beta chains were found to appear HLA-restricted, with HLA associations seemingly driven largely by CMV exposure. Compared with equally common non-associated chains, HLA-associated TCR beta chains in a later analysis were more clonally expanded and had lower generation probabilities. For the cohort, immune exposure information was limited to CMV serostatus. The cohort was sequenced for TCR beta chains only, and without alpha or paired-chain data the features that could be detected were limited. A total of fewer than 200 TCR beta chains were listed by the study as associated with cytomegalovirus. A further reported finding was that TCR beta sequences accurately predicted the HLA-A and HLA-B alleles for most subjects in the first cohort. Roughly uniform sequencing depth across donors was assumed in presence/absence analyses, although this assumption may not hold. Over 15 rarely observed V segments, including chromosome 9 orphons, were excluded from the earlier analysis of about 610 of the donors because counts were too low. Because the 87-base-pair reads could not distinguish some IMGT-functional V segments, including TRBV6-2 and TRBV6-3, those segments were excluded. A cluster of highly shared sequence variants was judged likely to represent a technical artifact of the sequencing pipeline. A later genetic analysis associated a missense DCLRE1C variant with V-gene and J-gene trimming of TCR beta chains, and an independent cohort replicated the association. A later genetic analysis reported fewer N-insertions in productive TCRs among donors in an Asian-associated ancestry cluster than the roughly 690-donor mean. In vitro tests confirmed that a few of the cytomegalovirus-associated TCR beta chains recognize cytomegalovirus antigens. Because HLA typing was missing for some donors at each locus, association tests included only the typed subset. Cytomegalovirus status was reported to be diagnosed by the classifier with high specificity and sensitivity in both the original and validation cohorts. It was suggested by the authors that the approach could potentially be generalized to other disease states and immunological phenotypes.

The cysteine opens and the phenylalanine closes a CDR3 of 17 amino acids. The entry retains the CDR3 DNA only, 51 bases that are in frame from base 1. The germline V gene specifies ENHRY as CDR1 and SYGVKD as CDR2. V loses 10 bases at its end and J loses 4 bases; junction bases beyond the gene matches: 19. The sequenced sample was PBMCs. This sequence uses TRBV10-3 and TRBJ2-3; the junction holds 8 bases that match TRBD1. The clonotype comes from a woman aged 40-49 years in good health and CMV-seropositive. The sequenced DNA: TGTGCCACTTCGGGTCGGACAGGGAAAGTCACCGCAGATACGCAGTATTTT. Its product reads: CATSGRTGKVTADTQYF.